A selection of T cell receptor beta chains follows, all from one sample in a study of blood T cell repertoires in COVID-19. Assay: immunoSEQ multiplex PCR; the TCRdb copy retains only in-frame clones and omits some. The repertoire holds 120,000 or so clones, with 87% as singletons. Specimen: peripheral blood. The receptor set was obtained from a woman in her 70s with acute or convalescent COVID-19. The CDR3 runs from the conserved cysteine through the conserved F or W. D genes are given only for firm matches. Expanded clones get a size class; other rows say once, few or many, or leave the size out.

J,size,D,V,CDR3,DNA
TRBJ1-3,.,.,TRBV18,CASSSITGTGNTIYF,TGTGCCAGCTCAAGCATAACAGGAACTGGAAACACCATATATTTT
TRBJ2-3,.,.,TRBV18,CASSEGTDTQYF,TGTGCCAGCTCAGAGGGAACAGATACGCAGTATTTT
TRBJ2-6,.,TRBD1,TRBV7-8,CASSLAGTGSSVLTF,TGTGCCAGCAGCTTAGCGGGGACAGGCTCCAGCGTCCTGACTTTC
TRBJ1-4,once,.,TRBV18,CASSPGTGAEKLFF,TGTGCCAGCTCACCGGGAACAGGCGCTGAAAAACTGTTTTTT
TRBJ1-3,.,.,TRBV7-8,CASSSMSGSGNTIYF,TGTGCCAGCAGCTCGATGTCGGGCTCTGGAAACACCATATATTTT
TRBJ2-7,.,TRBD1,TRBV28,CASTGTGAYEQYF,TGTGCCAGCACCGGGACAGGGGCCTACGAGCAGTACTTC
TRBJ2-5,.,TRBD2,TRBV24-1,CATGEPGLAGGQETQYF,TGTGCCACCGGTGAACCGGGACTAGCGGGGGGGCAAGAGACCCAGTACTTC
TRBJ1-1,.,.,TRBV24-1,CATSDTPGTEAFF,TGTGCCACCAGTGATACTCCCGGGACTGAAGCTTTCTTT
TRBJ1-3,.,.,TRBV19,CASSILPGDTIYF,TGTGCCAGTAGTATTCTTCCCGGGGACACCATATATTTT
TRBJ2-7,.,.,TRBV4-1,CASSQARVLRVGEQYF,TGCGCCAGCAGCCAAGCGCGGGTTCTCCGGGTCGGGGAGCAGTACTTC
TRBJ1-3,.,.,TRBV19,CASRRQSSGNTIYF,TGTGCCAGCCGGCGGCAGAGCTCTGGAAACACCATATATTTT
TRBJ2-1,.,.,TRBV18,CASSYEQGNEQFF,TGTGCCAGCTCATATGAACAGGGCAATGAGCAGTTCTTC
TRBJ2-3,.,.,TRBV30,CAWWGFGTDTQYF,TGTGCCTGGTGGGGCTTTGGCACAGATACGCAGTATTTT
TRBJ1-1,.,TRBD1,TRBV7-9,CASSSPATGIPEAFF,TGTGCCAGCAGCTCCCCAGCGACAGGGATCCCTGAAGCTTTCTTT
TRBJ1-2,.,.,TRBV28,CASSLWATGSNYGYTF,TGTGCCAGCAGTTTATGGGCGACAGGTTCTAACTATGGCTACACCTTC
TRBJ1-6,.,TRBD1,TRBV27,CASSSPIRGRNSPLHF,TGTGCCAGCAGTTCCCCCATTAGGGGGCGTAATTCACCCCTCCACTTT
TRBJ2-7,.,TRBD1,TRBV7-2,CASSLEGTGGEQYF,TGTGCCAGCAGCTTAGAGGGGACAGGGGGTGAGCAGTACTTC
TRBJ1-4,once,.,TRBV25-1,CASSDGNPGEKLFF,TGTGCCAGCAGTGACGGTAACCCGGGTGAAAAACTGTTTTTT
TRBJ1-5,.,.,TRBV4-1,CASSQEWRGGSNQPQHF,TGCGCCAGCAGCCAAGAATGGAGGGGGGGTAGCAATCAGCCCCAGCATTTT
TRBJ2-1,.,.,TRBV4-2,CASSQDEAGYNEQFF,TGTGCCAGCAGCCAAGATGAGGCAGGGTACAATGAGCAGTTCTTC
TRBJ2-7,.,.,TRBV28,CATLKTSTSYEQYF,TGTGCCACCTTAAAAACTAGTACATCCTACGAGCAGTACTTC
TRBJ1-3,once,TRBD1,TRBV3-1/TRBV3-2,CASSPETGGRNTIYF,TGTGCCAGCAGTCCGGAGACAGGGGGCAGAAACACCATATATTTT
TRBJ2-5,.,TRBD2,TRBV6-1,CASSARLAGTLPGVETQYF,TGTGCCAGCAGTGCCCGACTAGCGGGGACCCTTCCTGGGGTAGAGACCCAGTACTTC
TRBJ2-3,.,TRBD2,TRBV4-2,CASSQEGRGGGDTQYF,TGTGCCAGCAGCCAAGAGGGGCGGGGGGGCGGAGATACGCAGTATTTT
TRBJ1-2,.,.,TRBV5-6,CASSSRFDGYTF,TGTGCCAGCAGCTCCCGTTTCGATGGCTACACCTTC
TRBJ1-6,.,.,TRBV3-1/TRBV3-2,CASSLTGSYNSPLHF,TGTGCCAGCAGCCTAACAGGGTCTTACAATTCACCCCTCCACTTT
TRBJ2-5,.,TRBD2,TRBV2,CASKRGPQETQYF,TGTGCCAGCAAGCGGGGACCACAAGAGACCCAGTACTTC
TRBJ2-5,.,TRBD1,TRBV5-5,CASSLAATGLETQYF,TGTGCCAGCAGCTTGGCCGCGACAGGGCTGGAGACCCAGTACTTC
TRBJ2-3,.,.,TRBV10-1,CASSEWTDTDTQYF,TGCGCCAGCAGTGAGTGGACAGACACAGATACGCAGTATTTT
TRBJ1-2,few,TRBD1,TRBV29-1,CSVFIRTGLDTF,TGCAGCGTTTTTATACGGACAGGGTTGGACACCTTC
TRBJ1-4,.,.,TRBV19,CASTTSWTNEKLFF,TGTGCCAGTACTACCTCCTGGACTAATGAAAAACTGTTTTTT
TRBJ2-7,.,TRBD1,TRBV10-3,CATHNSDRIVQQYF,TGTGCCACCCATAACTCGGACAGGATTGTTCAGCAGTACTTC
TRBJ2-6,few,.,TRBV5-1,CASSTGEATGANVLTF,TGCGCCAGCAGTACAGGGGAGGCTACGGGGGCCAACGTCCTGACTTTC
TRBJ1-2,.,.,TRBV3-1/TRBV3-2,CASSQDTGIYGYTF,TGTGCCAGCAGCCAAGATACAGGCATCTATGGCTACACCTTC
TRBJ1-4,.,.,TRBV2,CAGGAGPNEKLFF,TGTGCCGGGGGGGCAGGACCTAATGAAAAACTGTTTTTT
TRBJ1-1,.,TRBD1,TRBV19,CASSIVRQGSNTEAFF,TGTGCCAGTAGTATAGTGCGACAGGGGTCGAACACTGAAGCTTTCTTT
TRBJ1-1,.,.,TRBV29-1,CSVEERPGRLTEAFF,TGCAGCGTTGAAGAGCGCCCTGGCAGACTTACTGAAGCTTTCTTT
TRBJ2-1,few,.,TRBV19,CASSTTSSYNEQFF,TGTGCCAGTAGTACCACTAGCTCCTACAATGAGCAGTTCTTC
TRBJ2-1,.,TRBD2,TRBV3-1/TRBV3-2,CASSPVGGSYNEQFF,TGTGCCAGCAGCCCCGTGGGGGGGAGCTACAATGAGCAGTTCTTC
TRBJ1-5,once,.,TRBV19,CASSVYTGSNQPQHF,TGTGCCAGTAGTGTCTATACAGGGAGCAATCAGCCCCAGCATTTT
TRBJ2-1,.,TRBD2,TRBV5-1,CASSFMGFGTSGYNEQFF,TGCGCCAGCAGCTTCATGGGATTTGGGACTAGCGGGTACAATGAGCAGTTCTTC
TRBJ2-7,.,.,TRBV2,CASSSQGWVEYEQYF,TGTGCCAGCAGTAGTCAGGGTTGGGTCGAGTACGAGCAGTACTTC
TRBJ1-5,.,TRBD1,TRBV27,CASSLTYDRGVQPQHF,TGTGCCAGCAGTTTAACCTACGACAGGGGAGTTCAGCCCCAGCATTTT
TRBJ1-1,.,TRBD1,TRBV7-2,CASSLAGGQPRYTEAFF,TGTGCCAGCAGCTTAGCAGGGGGACAGCCCAGGTACACTGAAGCTTTCTTT
TRBJ2-3,.,TRBD2,TRBV7-3,CASSLRGTSATQNTQYF,TGTGCCAGCAGCCTAAGGGGTACTAGCGCCACCCAAAATACGCAGTATTTT
TRBJ1-1,.,.,TRBV4-1,CASSDPFRSTEAFF,TGCGCCAGCAGCGACCCTTTTAGGAGCACTGAAGCTTTCTTT
TRBJ2-2,once,.,TRBV2,CASTRGVVDTGELFF,TGTGCCAGCACCCGGGGAGTTGTTGACACCGGGGAGCTGTTTTTT
TRBJ1-4,.,.,TRBV3-1/TRBV3-2,CASSQEWRVNEKLFF,TGTGCCAGCAGCCAAGAATGGAGAGTTAATGAAAAACTGTTTTTT
TRBJ2-3,.,TRBD2,TRBV7-9,CASSSPAGLAGGPRQTQYF,TGTGCCAGCAGCTCACCGGCGGGGTTAGCGGGGGGCCCCCGGCAAACGCAGTATTTT
TRBJ1-4,once,.,TRBV28,CASSPGQSNEKLFF,TGTGCCAGCAGTCCAGGACAGAGTAATGAAAAACTGTTTTTT
TRBJ2-2,.,TRBD2,TRBV7-7,CASSLGTSGTGELFF,TGTGCTAGCAGCTTAGGGACTAGCGGAACCGGGGAGCTGTTTTTT
TRBJ2-2,.,TRBD1,TRBV10-2,CASRFGQGNTGELFF,TGCGCCAGCAGATTCGGACAGGGCAACACCGGGGAGCTGTTTTTT
TRBJ2-3,.,TRBD2,TRBV28,CASSFGGGATDTQYF,TGTGCCAGCAGTTTTGGCGGGGGGGCGACAGATACGCAGTATTTT
TRBJ1-1,.,TRBD1,TRBV29-1,CSVEGQGARTEAFF,TGCAGCGTTGAAGGACAGGGGGCGAGGACTGAAGCTTTCTTT
TRBJ2-7,.,.,TRBV2,CASSETGDYEQYF,TGTGCCAGCAGTGAAACAGGAGACTACGAGCAGTACTTC